Listed here are 11 T cell receptor beta chains from one sample, sequenced in a study of T cells in Graves' hyperthyroidism and ophthalmopathy. It was RNA transcripts that yielded the amplified TCR beta CDR3 regions. The TCR CDR3 first-round RT-PCR relied on the HTBI primer set. TCRdb redid the calling of the multiplex PCR reads with MiXCR, one entry per CDR3 protein. This table has roughly 530,000 distinct CDR3 sequences, 15% to 20% appearing once. The sample comprised blood. These receptor sequences come from a woman under 30 with Graves' ophthalmopathy.

Comment on this clonotype: Given a much more abundant clone one base away, this may be a read error. This sequence joins TRBV27 and TRBJ1-1, with D possibly matching TRBD1 (6 bases). Germline lookup yields CDR1 MNHEY and CDR2 SMNVEV (reference sequence). The CDR3 has 16 amino acids. The CDR3 nucleotides read TGTGCCAGCAGTCCGCACTACAGGGTCGGGGAAACTGAAGCTCTCTTT. Translating gives CASSPHYRVGETEALF.

The V and J genes are TRBV5-6 and TRBJ1-5; 9 positions match TRBD1. Per germline, CDR1 SGHDT and CDR2 YYEEEE. The CDR3 length is 15 residues. J lost 1 base, V lost 5 bases, and 4 bases had no gene match. The CDR3 is CASRKQGASNQPQHF. CDR3 bases: TGTGCCAGCAGAAAACAGGGGGCGAGCAATCAGCCCCAGCATTTT.

In its sample, this clonotype was seen many times. This chain links TRBV28 with TRBJ2-7, with D hard to call. The V end lost 2 bases, the J end lost 5 bases, and 4 bases lay between the germline ends. From germline, CDR1 is MDHEN and CDR2 SYDVKM. The CDR3 consists of 11 residues. As DNA, the CDR3 is TGTGCCAGCAGTTTAGGAAACGAGCAGTACTTC. This sequence encodes CASSLGNEQYF. Full variable domain (missing parts from reference TRBV28 and TRBJ2-7): DVKVTQSSRYLVKRTGEKVFLECVQDMDHENMFWYRQDPGLGLRLIYFSYDVKMKEKGDIPEGYSVSREKKERFSLILESASTNQTSMYLCASSLGNEQYFGPGTRLTVT.

About this clonotype itself: One junction end disagrees with the germline gene, perhaps due to a read error. The chain is built from TRBV2 and TRBJ2-2, with D unresolved. This CDR3 spans 14 amino acids. The germline V gene has CDR1 SNHLY and CDR2 FYNNEI. The DNA for the CDR3 is TGTGTCAGCAGTTTGACTGCGAACACCGGGGAGCTGTTTTTT. Amino acid sequence: CVSSLTANTGELFF.

The rearrangement uses TRBV28 and TRBJ1-5; D is ambiguous. V dropped 5 bases and J dropped 0 bases, with 14 bases sitting between them. Germline V lookup: CDR1 MDHEN, CDR2 SYDVKM. The length of the CDR3 is 16 residues. In nucleotides, the CDR3 is TGTGCCAGCAGTAAACTAAGGGCTAATAGCAATCAGCCCCAGCATTTT. It codes for CASSKLRANSNQPQHF.

The chain couples TRBV7-9 to TRBJ2-7; 10 bases map to TRBD2. CDR3 length: 17 amino acids. Trimming took 1 base from V and 6 from J; bases not matched to a gene: 12. Germline CDR1 reads SEHNR; CDR2 reads FQNEAQ (reference sequence). The CDR3, as DNA: TGTGCCAGCAGCTTAGATGGGGTTAGCGGGAGGTATTTCGAGCAGTACTTC. Its translation: CASSLDGVSGRYFEQYF.

This clonotype was recorded many times. This chain connects TRBV20-1 to TRBJ2-7; 10 bases map to TRBD2. Trimming removed 3 bases from V and 4 bases from J; junction bases left unmatched: 3. The CDR3 contains 13 residues. From germline, CDR1 is DFQATT and CDR2 SNEGSKA (reference sequence). The CDR3 sequence: CSASSSGGYEQYF. CDR3 bases: TGCAGTGCTAGTTCTAGCGGGGGTTACGAGCAGTACTTC.

The chain recombines TRBV6-1 with TRBJ2-7; no reliable D call. The germline V gene has CDR1 MNHNS and CDR2 SASEGT. The CDR3 loop spans 13 amino acids. Trimming left V 6 bases short and J 4 bases short, with 13 bases between. This CDR3 is CASRGLQDYEQYF. In DNA, the CDR3 is TGTGCCAGCAGGGGGTTGCAGGATTACGAGCAGTACTTC.

Worth noting for this clonotype: This clone may be a read error of a much larger clone one base away. This sequence joins TRBV28 and TRBJ2-6, with D perhaps being TRBD1 or TRBD2 (5 bases each). Germline lookup yields CDR1 MDHEN and CDR2 SYDVKM. The CDR3 totals 17 residues. Deletions cut 8 bases from V and 2 bases from J, with 19 bases between. The CDR3 is CASAPGVGDPGANVLTF. The CDR3 DNA sequence: TGTGCCAGCGCCCCAGGTGTGGGGGACCCTGGGGCCAACGTCCTGACTTTC.

At least ten counts were recorded for this clonotype. This chain connects TRBV27 to TRBJ2-7; 10 positions agree with TRBD2. Germline CDR1 is MNHEY and CDR2 is SMNVEV (reference sequence). The J segment lost 1 base and the V segment lost 3 bases, leaving 0 bases of the junction unmatched. The CDR3 sequence is 14 residues long. In DNA, the CDR3 is TGTGCCAGCAGTTTTAGCGGGGGGTCCTACGAGCAGTACTTC. It is translated as CASSFSGGSYEQYF.

As regards this clonotype: The junction departs from germline at one end; a sequencing error may be responsible. The DNA of the CDR3 is TGTGCCAGCAGCTTGGATTCCCGAGGGGGAAACGCCATATATTTT. Translating it yields CASSLDSRGGNAIYF. The J gene is TRBJ1-3, the V gene TRBV5-4; a possible D gene is TRBD1 (6 bases). The CDR3 extends over 15 amino acids. CDR1 SGHNT and CDR2 YYREEE come from the germline V gene (reference sequence).